One sample yielded the 21 T cell receptor beta chains listed below, sequenced in a study of blood T cell repertoires in COVID-19. Method: immunoSEQ multiplex PCR; TCRdb's copy keeps in-frame clones and lacks some. The sample contains around 210,000 clones, about 85% of which appear only once. The sample comprised peripheral blood. The receptors here all came from a man aged 55 to 70 with COVID-19, enrolled during active disease.

Comment on this clone: One end of the junction is discordant with germline, which a read error may explain. The V call is TRBV5-1, the J call TRBJ2-1; 8 bases map to TRBD1. Germline V gene sequence: CDR1 SGHRS, CDR2 YFSETQ. The CDR3 loop spans 13 amino acids. The CDR3 is CASRLDRDNEQFF. The CDR3 DNA is TGCGCCAGCAGATTGGACAGGGACAATGAGCAGTTCTTC.

The chain links TRBV27 to TRBJ2-1; 8 bases align to TRBD2. The CDR3 has 15 residues. CDR1 is MNHEY, CDR2 SMNVEV, per germline (reference sequence). The V and J ends lost 2 bases and 1 base, in that order; junction bases with no gene match: 1. The DNA of the CDR3 is TGTGCCAGCAGTTTACTAGCGGGTTCCTACAATGAGCAGTTCTTC. It is translated as CASSLLAGSYNEQFF.

The V call is TRBV2, the J call TRBJ2-7, with D unclear. Trimming stripped 7 bases from V and 2 bases from J, with 18 bases between. The CDR3 runs to 15 residues. CDR1 and CDR2 (germline): SNHLY, FYNNEI. CDR3 sequence reads: CASTKAQAATYEQYF. DNA of the CDR3: TGTGCCAGCACCAAGGCCCAGGCAGCCACCTACGAGCAGTACTTC.

This rearrangement joins TRBV19 to TRBJ2-7; 8 bases map to TRBD1. From germline, CDR1 is LNHDA and CDR2 SQIVND (reference sequence). The ends lost 10 bases at V and 4 bases at J; junction bases unmatched: 21. The CDR3 runs 17 residues. The DNA for the CDR3 is TGTGCCACCGCGCCGGGACAGGTTTCATTTCGCTTTTACGAGCAGTACTTC. As protein: CATAPGQVSFRFYEQYF. Full variable domain (rest looked up from reference TRBV19 and TRBJ2-7): DGGITQSPKYLFRKEGQNVTLSCEQNLNHDAMYWYRQDPGQGLRLIYYSQIVNDFQKGDIAEGYSVSREKKESFPLTVTSAQKNPTAFYLCATAPGQVSFRFYEQYFGPGTRLTVT.

In this sample, this clone turned up a few times. This chain uses TRBV4-1 with TRBJ1-1; 7 bases are shared with TRBD1. CDR1 is MGHRA, CDR2 YSYEKL, per germline. This CDR3 is 15 amino acids long. Unmatched junction bases numbered 7, after V lost 5 bases and J lost 1 base. CDR3 sequence reads: CASSLRQGGNTEAFF. The CDR3 DNA follows: TGCGCCAGCAGCTTACGACAGGGAGGGAACACTGAAGCTTTCTTT.

V gene TRBV10-1 combines with J gene TRBJ1-6; 10 bases are a match to TRBD1. V lost 4 bases, J lost 8 bases, and 5 bases stayed unmatched. The CDR3 spans 15 residues. CDR1 and CDR2 from the germline V gene are WNHNN and SYGVQD (reference sequence). The CDR3 is CASSAGTGVDSPLHF. CDR3 in DNA: TGCGCCAGCAGTGCCGGGACAGGGGTTGATTCACCCCTCCACTTT.

The V gene is TRBV30, the J gene TRBJ1-4; D is possibly TRBD1 (5 bases). V lost 5 bases and J 0 bases, leaving 19 bases between the germline ends. Germline loops: CDR1 GTSNPN, CDR2 SVGIG (reference sequence). The CDR3 contains 17 residues. The CDR3 bases are TGTGCCTGGCAGGGCCCTCGAATGGTTGCAACTAATGAAAAACTGTTTTTT. It translates to CAWQGPRMVATNEKLFF.

This chain connects TRBV7-9 to TRBJ1-4; 9 nucleotides agree with TRBD1. The V segment lost 5 bases and the J segment 6 bases; nucleotides outside the gene matches: 10. CDR1 is SEHNR and CDR2 is FQNEAQ in the germline V gene (reference sequence). The CDR3 extends over 16 amino acids. CDR3: CASSPRTGTGHEKLFF. CDR3 sequence (DNA): TGTGCCAGCAGCCCACGGACCGGGACAGGGCATGAAAAACTGTTTTTT.

The rearrangement links TRBV5-6 to TRBJ1-1, with D tentatively TRBD1 (5 bases). Trimming cost V 0 bases and J 5 bases, with 8 bases left between them. Germline V gives CDR1 SGHDT, CDR2 YYEEEE. The CDR3 has 13 residues. CDR3 loop: CASSLEGQTEAFF. The CDR3 DNA reads as TGTGCCAGCAGCTTGGAGGGGCAAACTGAAGCTTTCTTT.

CDR3 in amino acids: CASSESRETQYF. CDR3 nucleotides: TGTGCCAGCAGTGAATCGCGCGAGACCCAGTACTTC. This sequence joins TRBV25-1 and TRBJ2-5; D is undetermined. Germline V gene data show CDR1 as MGHDK and CDR2 as SYGVNS. With 1 base removed from V and 5 bases from J, the gap between germline ends came to 5 bases. The CDR3 is 12 amino acids.

CDR3 region: CASSIEQGVSYGYTF. The CDR3 DNA reads TGTGCCAGTAGTATTGAGCAGGGGGTTAGCTATGGCTACACCTTC. The chain carries TRBV19 and TRBJ1-2; 7 bases line up with TRBD1. The CDR3 is made up of 15 amino acids. CDR1 LNHDA and CDR2 SQIVND come from the germline V gene (reference sequence). Trimming cost V 3 bases and J 4 bases; bases outside gene matches: 8.

The rearrangement uses TRBV7-2 and TRBJ2-1; D possibly corresponds to TRBD2 (6 bases). Trimming stripped 4 bases from V and 6 bases from J, with 7 bases between. Germline values: CDR1 SGHTA, CDR2 FQGNSA. The CDR3 has 12 amino acids. CDR3 sequence: CASSSTSNEQFF. The CDR3 region has the DNA TGTGCCAGCAGCTCGACTAGCAATGAGCAGTTCTTC.

The chain employs TRBV6-5 and TRBJ1-3; perhaps TRBD1 as D (6 bases). The V end was cut by 11 bases, the J end by 0 bases, with 17 bases between. The V gene's germline CDR1 is MNHEY and CDR2 SVGAGI. This CDR3 has 15 residues. The CDR3 region is CAAWGGRNSGNTIYF. CDR3 DNA: TGTGCCGCTTGGGGGGGCAGAAACTCTGGAAACACCATATATTTT.

The chain joins TRBV20-1 to TRBJ2-3, with D perhaps TRBD2 (6 bases). This CDR3 has 16 residues. CDR1 is DFQATT and CDR2 is SNEGSKA in the germline V gene (reference sequence). V was clipped by 3 bases and J by 7 bases, with 23 bases between them. DNA of the CDR3: TGCAGTGCTAGTTTCGACCGGGCCGCGGCGGGGAATACGCAGTATTTT. Amino acids: CSASFDRAAAGNTQYF.

The chain uses TRBV5-1 and TRBJ2-3; TRBD1 aligns across 9 bases. The V gene end was trimmed by 3 bases and the J gene end by 4 bases; junction bases not matched to a gene: 6. This CDR3 spans 15 amino acids. The germline gives CDR1 SGHRS, CDR2 YFSETQ. CDR3 coding DNA: TGCGCCAGCAGCTCCCGGGGACAGGGCCCAGATACGCAGTATTTT. Protein: CASSSRGQGPDTQYF.

The chain uses TRBV6-5 and TRBJ1-1; the D gene is possibly TRBD1 (5 bases). The CDR3 is made up of 13 amino acids. Trimming took 7 bases from V and 7 from J, leaving 16 bases between them. The germline CDR1 and CDR2 sequences are MNHEY and SVGAGI. The CDR3: CASTNRQGNEAFF. Here the CDR3 DNA reads TGTGCCAGCACTAACCGGCAGGGAAATGAAGCTTTCTTT.

The chain joins TRBV6-2 or TRBV6-3 to TRBJ1-2; no definite D call. CDR3 length: 13 amino acids. Germline CDR1 reads MNHEY; CDR2 reads SVGEGT. V shed 5 bases and J shed 7 bases, with 14 bases lying between them. CDR3 coding DNA: TGTGCCAGCAGTCGGGGAGGAGCGATTGGCTACACCTTC. This translates into CASSRGGAIGYTF.

The chain recombines TRBV4-1 with TRBJ1-1; D is unresolved. Trimming cost V 4 bases and J 1 base, with 16 bases left between them. CDR1 and CDR2 (germline): MGHRA, YSYEKL. The CDR3 is made up of 16 amino acids. This chain's CDR3 is CASSLYRPGGNTEAFF. The CDR3 DNA reads TGCGCCAGCAGCCTTTATCGACCCGGCGGGAACACTGAAGCTTTCTTT.

The chain employs TRBV12-5 and TRBJ1-1, with 9 bases matching TRBD1. The CDR3 is made up of 16 amino acids. V lost 1 base, J lost 3 bases, and 6 bases stayed unmatched. Germline loops: CDR1 LGHNT, CDR2 FRNRAP. In nucleotides, the CDR3 is TGTGCTAGTGGTTTGGCCACAGGGGGCAGACACACTGAAGCTTTCTTT. Its protein product is CASGLATGGRHTEAFF.

In this sample, this clone turned up once. The rearrangement links TRBV16 to TRBJ1-1, with TRBD1 as a possible D gene (5 bases). Trimming took 2 bases from V and 0 from J, leaving 13 bases between them. The V gene's germline CDR1 is KGHSY and CDR2 FQNENV. This CDR3 region has 16 residues. CDR3 protein: CASSQKNRGVNTEAFF. The CDR3 bases are TGTGCCAGCAGCCAAAAAAACCGGGGGGTGAACACTGAAGCTTTCTTT.

The V call is TRBV12-3 or TRBV12-4, the J call TRBJ1-5, with no clear D. This CDR3 comprises 13 residues. V was shortened by 3 bases and J by 2 bases, with 5 bases between the two germline ends. In nucleotides, the CDR3 is TGTGCCAGCAGTTTTACTGGCAATCAGCCCCAGCATTTT. Protein sequence: CASSFTGNQPQHF.